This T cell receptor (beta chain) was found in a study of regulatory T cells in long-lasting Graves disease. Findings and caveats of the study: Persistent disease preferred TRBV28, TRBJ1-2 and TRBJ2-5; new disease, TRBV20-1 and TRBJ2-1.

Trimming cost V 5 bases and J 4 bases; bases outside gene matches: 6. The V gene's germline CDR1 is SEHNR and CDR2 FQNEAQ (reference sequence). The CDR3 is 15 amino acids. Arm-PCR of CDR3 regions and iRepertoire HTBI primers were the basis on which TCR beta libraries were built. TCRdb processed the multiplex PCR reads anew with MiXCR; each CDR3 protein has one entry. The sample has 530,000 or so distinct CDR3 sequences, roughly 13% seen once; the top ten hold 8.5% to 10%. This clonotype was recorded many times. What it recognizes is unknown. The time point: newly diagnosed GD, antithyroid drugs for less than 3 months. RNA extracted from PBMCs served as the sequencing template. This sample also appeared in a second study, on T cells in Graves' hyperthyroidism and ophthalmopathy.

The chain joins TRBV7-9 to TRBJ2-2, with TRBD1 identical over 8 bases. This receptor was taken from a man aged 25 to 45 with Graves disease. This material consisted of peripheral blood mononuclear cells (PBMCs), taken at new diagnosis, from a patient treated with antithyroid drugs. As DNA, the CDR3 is TGTGCCAGCAGCCGGACAGGGCGTTTCACCGGGGAGCTGTTTTTT. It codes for CASSRTGRFTGELFF.